This T cell receptor beta chain was captured in a study of blood T cell repertoires in COVID-19. Across the whole study: Samples of COVID-19 (acute and convalescent) were obtained from the United States, Italy and Spain.

Original handling: Scientists estimated how many nucleated cells there were by amplifying reference gene primers. Sequenced by immunoSEQ multiplex PCR; TCRdb stores in-frame clones only, minus some. V, J and clone size derive from that table, while D and trimming were established from the DNA sequence. The sample gives 200,000 or so clones, about 85% of which show up once; under 2.5% is in the top ten. This TCR came from a man in his 70s with active or convalescent COVID-19. The sequencing sample was made of peripheral blood.

Here the CDR3 reads CASRVAGGSSYEQYF. The CDR3 region has the DNA TGCGCCAGCAGGGTAGCGGGGGGGAGCTCCTACGAGCAGTACTTC. The chain couples TRBV10-2 to TRBJ2-7; 11 nucleotides agree with TRBD2. Germline V lookup: CDR1 WSHSY, CDR2 SAAADI. Trimming at V came to 6 bases and at J to 0 bases, leaving 4 bases not matched to a gene. CDR3 length: 15 residues.